The entry below describes one TCR beta chain. Its antigen is as yet unknown. Germline loops: CDR1 SGHNT, CDR2 YYREEE (reference sequence). The V end lost 0 bases, the J end lost 10 bases, and 8 bases lay between the germline ends. This CDR3 region has 12 residues. The entry originates in a study of cytomegalovirus exposure and HLA in healthy donors. Both 60 Vbeta primers and 13 Jbeta primers went into the PCR. How the authors handled the data: The authors later counted 70 million to 80 million unique TCR beta chains, 9 million to 14 million of them shared. Using immunoSEQ multiplex PCR, the repertoire was profiled, and TCRdb retains in-frame clones only, with some absent. V, J and clone size are taken as reported in that table, and D and trimming were inferred from the DNA itself. Of some 250,000 clones listed, about 80% are singletons. General observations from the study: Sequencing likely produced, as an artifact, a cluster of highly shared sequence variants. Per a prior analysis, the majority of TCR beta V segments were productive roughly 87% or roughly 30% of the time.

The donors gave bone marrow, and they were healthy. The rearrangement uses TRBV5-4 and TRBJ2-1, with a possible D match to TRBD1 (6 bases). The sample consisted of PBMCs. This TCR derives from a middle-aged woman in good health and CMV-seropositive. The CDR3 DNA is TGTGCCAGCAGCTTGGGTGGGGGCGAGCAGTTCTTC. This codes for CASSLGGGEQFF. The full variable domain, rest sourced from reference TRBV5-4 and TRBJ2-1, is ETGVTQSPTHLIKTRGQQVTLRCSSQSGHNTVSWYQQALGQGPQFIFQYYREEENGRGNFPPRFSGLQFPNYSSELNVNALELDDSALYLCASSLGGGEQFFGPGTRLTVL.